This TCR beta chain was sequenced for a study of blood T cell repertoires in COVID-19. About the study: Researchers got acute and convalescent COVID-19 samples from the United States, Italy and Spain.

Seattle patients were enrolled during active infection and followed longitudinally. Original analysis: Estimation of nucleated cell counts was performed using reference gene primer amplification. The repertoire was sequenced with immunoSEQ multiplex PCR; TCRdb's copy has only in-frame clones and lacks some. V, J and clone size derive from that table, while D and trimming were established from the DNA sequence. The data contain a few hundred thousand clones, 70% to 90% of them singletons. The CDR3 runs 14 residues. In germline, CDR1 is MNHEY, CDR2 SMNVEV (reference sequence). Trimming took 4 bases from V and 4 from J; bases not matched to a gene: 5.

The sample comprised peripheral blood. The chain recombines TRBV27 with TRBJ1-2, with 8 bases that match TRBD1. The origin of this receptor is a woman in her forties or fifties with COVID-19, enrolled during active disease. CDR3 loop: CASSSPGQAYGYTF. The DNA of the CDR3 is TGTGCCAGCAGTTCACCGGGACAGGCCTATGGCTACACCTTC.